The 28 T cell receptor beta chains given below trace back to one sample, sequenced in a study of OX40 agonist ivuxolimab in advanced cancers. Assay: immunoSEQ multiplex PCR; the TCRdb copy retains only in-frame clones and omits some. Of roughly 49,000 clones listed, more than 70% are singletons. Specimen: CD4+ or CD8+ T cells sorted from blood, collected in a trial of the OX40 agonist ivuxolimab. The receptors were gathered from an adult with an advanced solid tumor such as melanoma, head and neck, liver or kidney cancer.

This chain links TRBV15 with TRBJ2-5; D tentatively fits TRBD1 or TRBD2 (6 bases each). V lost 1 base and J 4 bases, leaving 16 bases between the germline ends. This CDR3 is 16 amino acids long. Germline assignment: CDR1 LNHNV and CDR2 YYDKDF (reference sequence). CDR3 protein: CATSRGNGGVGETQYF. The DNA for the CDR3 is TGTGCCACCAGCAGAGGGAACGGGGGCGTGGGAGAGACCCAGTACTTC.

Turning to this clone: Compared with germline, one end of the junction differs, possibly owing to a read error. DNA of the CDR3: TGTGCCACCGGCAGAGAAGGGTACGGGCTCTCCTACGAGCAGTACTTC. This codes for CATGREGYGLSYEQYF. The chain has TRBV15 and TRBJ2-7; D uncertain. Germline V gene lookup returns CDR1 LNHNV and CDR2 YYDKDF (reference sequence). There are 16 residues in the CDR3.

The CDR3 coding sequence is TGTGCCAGCAGCCTGCGGGATGAGCAGTTCTTC. Translated, it gives CASSLRDEQFF. V gene TRBV11-3 combines with J gene TRBJ2-1, with D perhaps TRBD2 (5 bases). Germline V gene lookup returns CDR1 SGHNT and CDR2 YENEEA. The CDR3 extends over 11 amino acids. The V and J ends lost 5 bases and 8 bases respectively, with 7 bases between them. The full variable domain, completed using reference TRBV11-3 and TRBJ2-1, is EAGVVQSPRYKIIEKKQPVAFWCNPISGHNTLYWYLQNLGQGPELLIRYENEEAVDDSQLPKDRFSAERLKGVDSTLKIQPAELGDSAVYLCASSLRDEQFFGPGTRLTVL.

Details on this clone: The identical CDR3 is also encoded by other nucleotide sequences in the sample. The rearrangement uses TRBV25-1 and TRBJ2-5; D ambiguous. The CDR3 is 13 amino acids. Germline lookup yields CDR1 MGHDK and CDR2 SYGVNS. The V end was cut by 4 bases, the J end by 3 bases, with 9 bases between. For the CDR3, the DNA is TGTGCCAGCAGTGTAATAGGAGAAGAGACCCAGTACTTC. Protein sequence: CASSVIGEETQYF.

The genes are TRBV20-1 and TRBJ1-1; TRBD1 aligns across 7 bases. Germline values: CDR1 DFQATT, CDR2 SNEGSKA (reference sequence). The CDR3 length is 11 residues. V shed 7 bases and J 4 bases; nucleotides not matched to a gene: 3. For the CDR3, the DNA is TGCAGTGGATCAGGGGGCACTGAAGCTTTCTTT. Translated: CSGSGGTEAFF.

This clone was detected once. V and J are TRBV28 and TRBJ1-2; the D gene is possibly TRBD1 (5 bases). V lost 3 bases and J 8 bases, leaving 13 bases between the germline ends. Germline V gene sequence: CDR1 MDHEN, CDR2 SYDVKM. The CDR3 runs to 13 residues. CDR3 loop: CASSFGQGGGYTF. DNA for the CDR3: TGTGCCAGCAGTTTCGGCCAGGGAGGCGGCTACACCTTC.

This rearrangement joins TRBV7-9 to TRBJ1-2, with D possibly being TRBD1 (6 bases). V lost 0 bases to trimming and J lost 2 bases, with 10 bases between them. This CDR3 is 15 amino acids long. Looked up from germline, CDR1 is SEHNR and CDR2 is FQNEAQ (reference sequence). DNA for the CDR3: TGTGCCAGCAGCTTAGCCGTCGGGACAAACTATGGCTACACCTTC. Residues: CASSLAVGTNYGYTF.

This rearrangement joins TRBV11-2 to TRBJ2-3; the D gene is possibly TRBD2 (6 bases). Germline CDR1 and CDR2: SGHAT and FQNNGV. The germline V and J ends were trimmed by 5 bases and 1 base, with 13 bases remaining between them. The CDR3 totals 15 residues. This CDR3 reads CASSATGGGTDTQYF. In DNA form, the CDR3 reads TGTGCCAGCAGCGCCACTGGCGGGGGCACAGATACGCAGTATTTT.

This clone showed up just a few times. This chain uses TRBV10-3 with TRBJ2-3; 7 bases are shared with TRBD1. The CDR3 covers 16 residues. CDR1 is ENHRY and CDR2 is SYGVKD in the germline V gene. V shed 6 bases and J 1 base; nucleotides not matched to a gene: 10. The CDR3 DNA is TGTGCCATCAGCGGGACAGCTAGTTCTGGCACAGATACGCAGTATTTT. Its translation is CAISGTASSGTDTQYF.

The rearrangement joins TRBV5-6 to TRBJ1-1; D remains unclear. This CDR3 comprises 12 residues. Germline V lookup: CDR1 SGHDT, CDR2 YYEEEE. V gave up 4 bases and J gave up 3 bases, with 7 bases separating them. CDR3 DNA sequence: TGTGCCAGCAGCAGGCAACACACTGAAGCTTTCTTT. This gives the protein CASSRQHTEAFF.

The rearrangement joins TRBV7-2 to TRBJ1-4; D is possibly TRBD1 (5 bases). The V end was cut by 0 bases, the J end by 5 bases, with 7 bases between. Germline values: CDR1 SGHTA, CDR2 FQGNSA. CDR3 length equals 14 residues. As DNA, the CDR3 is TGTGCCAGCAGCTTAGCCAGGGAAAATGAAAAACTGTTTTTT. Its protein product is CASSLARENEKLFF.

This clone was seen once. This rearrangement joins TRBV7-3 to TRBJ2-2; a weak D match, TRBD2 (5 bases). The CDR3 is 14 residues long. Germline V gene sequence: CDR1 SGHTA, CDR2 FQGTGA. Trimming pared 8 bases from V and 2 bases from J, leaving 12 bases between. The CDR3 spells CASGRWANTGELFF. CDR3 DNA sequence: TGTGCCAGCGGGAGATGGGCCAACACCGGGGAGCTGTTTTTT.

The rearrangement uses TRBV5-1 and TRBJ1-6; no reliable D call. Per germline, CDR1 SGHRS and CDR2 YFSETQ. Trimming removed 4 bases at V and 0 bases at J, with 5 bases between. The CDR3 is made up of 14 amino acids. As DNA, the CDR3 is TGCGCCAGCAGCCAAAGCTCCTATAATTCACCCCTCCACTTT. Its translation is CASSQSSYNSPLHF.

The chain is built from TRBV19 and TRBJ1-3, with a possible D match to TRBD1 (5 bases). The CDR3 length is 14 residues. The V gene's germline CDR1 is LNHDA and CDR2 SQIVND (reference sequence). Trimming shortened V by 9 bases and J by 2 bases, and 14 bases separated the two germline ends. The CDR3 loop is CASTFGGTGNTIYF. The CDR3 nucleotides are TGTGCCAGCACCTTCGGGGGAACTGGAAACACCATATATTTT.

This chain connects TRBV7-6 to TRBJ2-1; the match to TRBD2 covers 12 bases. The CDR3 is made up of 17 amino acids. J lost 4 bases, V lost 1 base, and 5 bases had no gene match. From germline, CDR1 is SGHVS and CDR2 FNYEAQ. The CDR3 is CASSLVGGLAGYNEQFF. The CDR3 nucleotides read TGTGCCAGCAGCTTAGTAGGGGGACTAGCGGGTTACAATGAGCAGTTCTTC.

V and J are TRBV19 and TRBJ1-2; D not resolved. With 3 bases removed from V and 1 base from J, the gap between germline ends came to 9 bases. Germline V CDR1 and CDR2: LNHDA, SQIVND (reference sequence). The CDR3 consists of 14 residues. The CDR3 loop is CASSIDGYNYGYTF. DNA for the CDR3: TGTGCCAGTAGTATTGACGGATATAACTATGGCTACACCTTC.

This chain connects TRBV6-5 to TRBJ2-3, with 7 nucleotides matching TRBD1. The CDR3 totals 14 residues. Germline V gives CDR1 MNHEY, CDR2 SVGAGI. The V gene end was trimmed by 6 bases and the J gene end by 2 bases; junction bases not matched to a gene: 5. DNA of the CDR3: TGTGCCAGCAGCCAGACAGGGTACACAGATACGCAGTATTTT. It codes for CASSQTGYTDTQYF.

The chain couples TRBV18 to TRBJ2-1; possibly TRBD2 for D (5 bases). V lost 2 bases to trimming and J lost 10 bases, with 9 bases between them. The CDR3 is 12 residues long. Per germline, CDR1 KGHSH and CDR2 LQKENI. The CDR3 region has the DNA TGTGCCAGCTCACCAGGACGAGGGGAGCAGTTCTTC. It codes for CASSPGRGEQFF.

CDR3 coding DNA: TGTGCCTGGGGACCGAACTACGAGCAGTACTTC. It is translated as CAWGPNYEQYF. The chain has TRBV30 and TRBJ2-7; D is ambiguous. CDR3 length: 11 residues. Deletions cut 5 bases from V and 3 bases from J, with 8 bases between. CDR1 is GTSNPN, CDR2 SVGIG, per germline (reference sequence).

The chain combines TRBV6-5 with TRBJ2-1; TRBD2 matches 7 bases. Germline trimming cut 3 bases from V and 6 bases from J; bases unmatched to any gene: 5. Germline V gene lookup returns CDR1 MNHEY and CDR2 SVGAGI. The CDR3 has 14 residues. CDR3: CASSYGGSVNEQFF. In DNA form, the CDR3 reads TGTGCCAGCAGTTATGGCGGGAGTGTCAATGAGCAGTTCTTC.

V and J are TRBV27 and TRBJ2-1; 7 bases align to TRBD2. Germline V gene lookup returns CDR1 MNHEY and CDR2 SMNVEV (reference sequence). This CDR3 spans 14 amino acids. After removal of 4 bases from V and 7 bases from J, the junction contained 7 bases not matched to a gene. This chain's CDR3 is CASSSGLVWNEQFF. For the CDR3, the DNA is TGTGCCAGCAGTTCCGGACTAGTTTGGAATGAGCAGTTCTTC.

CDR3 in DNA: TGCAGCGTTGGCGGCCAAGAGACCCAGTACTTC. The encoded protein is CSVGGQETQYF. The chain employs TRBV29-1 and TRBJ2-5; unclear D gene. V dropped 4 bases and J dropped 1 base, with 4 bases sitting between them. CDR3 length: 11 residues. The germline V gene encodes CDR1 SQVTM and CDR2 ANQGSEA.

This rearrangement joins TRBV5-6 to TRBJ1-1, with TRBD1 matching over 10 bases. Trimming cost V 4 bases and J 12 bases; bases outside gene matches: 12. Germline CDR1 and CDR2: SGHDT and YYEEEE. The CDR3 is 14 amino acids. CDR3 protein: CASSPDRGQGRTFF. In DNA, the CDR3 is TGTGCCAGCAGCCCCGACAGGGGGCAAGGTCGCACTTTCTTT.

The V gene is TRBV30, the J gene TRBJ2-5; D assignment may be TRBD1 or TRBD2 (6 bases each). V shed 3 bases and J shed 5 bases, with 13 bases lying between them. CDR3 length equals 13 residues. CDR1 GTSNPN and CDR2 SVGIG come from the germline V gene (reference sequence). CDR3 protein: CAWRRGALETQYF. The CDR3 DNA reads TGTGCCTGGAGGAGGGGGGCTCTGGAGACCCAGTACTTC.

The CDR3 nucleotides read TGTGCCAGCAGCGTACTTGCGGGGGGCTACGAGCAGTACTTC. Its translation is CASSVLAGGYEQYF. The gene calls are TRBV9 and TRBJ2-7, with 8 bases fitting TRBD2. The CDR3 consists of 14 residues. Trimming took 1 base from V and 3 from J; bases not matched to a gene: 3. The germline V gene has CDR1 SGDLS and CDR2 YYNGEE.

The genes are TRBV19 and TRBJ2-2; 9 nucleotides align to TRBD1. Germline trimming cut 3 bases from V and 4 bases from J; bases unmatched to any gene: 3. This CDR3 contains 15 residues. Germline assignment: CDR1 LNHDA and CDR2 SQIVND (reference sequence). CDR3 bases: TGTGCCAGTAGTATTGACAGGGGGTTCACCGGGGAGCTGTTTTTT. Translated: CASSIDRGFTGELFF. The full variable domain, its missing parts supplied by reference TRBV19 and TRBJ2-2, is DGGITQSPKYLFRKEGQNVTLSCEQNLNHDAMYWYRQDPGQGLRLIYYSQIVNDFQKGDIAEGYSVSREKKESFPLTVTSAQKNPTAFYLCASSIDRGFTGELFFGEGSRLTVL.

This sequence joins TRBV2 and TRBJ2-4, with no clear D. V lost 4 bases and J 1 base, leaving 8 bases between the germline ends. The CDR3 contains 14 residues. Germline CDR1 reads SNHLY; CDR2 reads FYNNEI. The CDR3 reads CASSGARAKNIQYF. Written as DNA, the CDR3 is TGTGCCAGCAGTGGGGCCCGGGCCAAAAACATTCAGTACTTC.

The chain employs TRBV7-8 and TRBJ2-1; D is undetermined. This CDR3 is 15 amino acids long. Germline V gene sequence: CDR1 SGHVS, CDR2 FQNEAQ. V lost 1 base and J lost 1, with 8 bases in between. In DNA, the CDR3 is TGTGCCAGCAGCTTAGGAGGTACTTCCTACAATGAGCAGTTCTTC. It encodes CASSLGGTSYNEQFF. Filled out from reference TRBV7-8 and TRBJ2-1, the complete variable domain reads GAGVSQSPRYKVAKRGQDVALRCDPISGHVSLFWYQQALGQGPEFLTYFQNEAQLDKSGLPSDRFFAERPEGSVSTLKIQRTQQEDSAVYLCASSLGGTSYNEQFFGPGTRLTVL.